One sample yielded the 3 T cell receptor beta chains listed below, sequenced in a study of T cells expressing NK-cell markers. For each CDR3 protein, TCRdb gives one entry from its re-call of the 5' RACE reads, without DNA. The sample table sets out approximately 440,000 distinct CDR3 sequences. Material for sequencing was blood T cells: a sorted CD56 or NKG2C T cell subset, CD4+ or CD8+ T cells, or bulk PBMC T cells (not recorded which). The receptors stem from a woman between 45 and 65 years old in good health.

The chain has TRBV5-1 and TRBJ2-1; lacking DNA, the TRBD2 call made by TCRdb goes unchecked. The CDR3 is 11 residues long. The germline V gene encodes CDR1 SGHRS and CDR2 YFSETQ. CDR3 region: CASSDLAGEFF. Together with reference TRBV5-1 and TRBJ2-1, the CDR3 gives the full variable domain: KAGVTQTPRYLIKTRGQQVTLSCSPISGHRSVSWYQQTPGQGLQFLFEYFSETQRNKGNFPGRFSGRQFSNSRSEMNVSTLELGDSALYLCASSDLAGEFFGPGTRLTVL.

The chain employs TRBV6-4 and TRBJ1-1; TCRdb reports TRBD1, a call that lacks DNA to check it against. Germline V CDR1 and CDR2: MRHNA, SNTAGT. CDR3 length: 19 residues. CDR3 residues: CASSGQENREPSKNTEAFF.

V usage is TRBV5-1 and J usage is TRBJ2-5; no DNA is available, so the TRBD1 call from TCRdb remains unchecked. Germline CDR1 is SGHRS and CDR2 is YFSETQ. CDR3 length: 15 residues. CDR3 sequence reads: CASTSLGGVQETQYF.